This T cell receptor beta chain was profiled in a study of blood T cell repertoires in COVID-19 (TCRdb year 2020). Looking at the study overall: The collaborator samples originated in the United States, Italy and Spain and spanned the acute and convalescent phases of COVID-19. The prospective study material was composed of cDNA or gDNA derived from T cells, B-cell-depleted T cells, or PBMCs. Subjects who had been exposed to COVID-19, were actively infected with it, or had recovered from it provided the deeply sampled blood TCRbeta repertoires that made up the dataset. The repertoires were released in a freely available public database meant as a resource for research on the immune response to SARS-CoV-2. The samples were drawn from two sources: the first 160 participants of the ongoing ImmuneRACE study, and about 1,300 subjects contributed by 6 global collaborators. Nearly every sample came with metadata listing a de-identified subject ID, COVID-19 status, age in years and sex. Where available, HLA class I and class II types were taken from metadata supplied by the sample provider and were not determined by assay-based typing.

A distance of 5 bases separates the germline ends of V and J, which lose 1 base and 4 bases respectively. The cysteine opens and the phenylalanine closes a CDR3 of 13 amino acids. Left in the record is the CDR3 DNA by itself, 39 bases read in frame from the first base. CDR1 and CDR2, per the germline V gene, are SGHDN and FVKESK. What the authors observed across the whole study: The quantity of clinical and demographic metadata differed by source and by participant and was supplied without curation.

Collaborating institutions collected whole blood in K2EDTA tubes following their own protocols. For TCRbeta analysis, collaborators shipped samples as frozen whole blood, isolated PBMCs, or DNA extracted from either of those sample types. With regard to this clone: The antigen it recognizes is unknown. Qualities for individual bases were not recorded, and no much larger clone is one base off.

TCRbeta CDR3 regions were amplified from genomic DNA by means of the immunoSEQ Assay, a bias-controlled multiplex PCR. The authors' analysis ran thus. The number of nucleated cells in each sample was estimated from the amplification of reference gene primers within the assay. To quantify the absolute abundance of each unique TCRbeta CDR3 rearrangement, sequence reads were collapsed and filtered. For each sample, productive Simpson clonality was calculated as the square root of Simpson's diversity index over productive rearrangements. TCRdb took over this immuneACCESS table, retaining in-frame rearrangements with V and J assigned. Such tables are incomplete; in checked studies, under half of the missing clones stem from an unresolved V gene, and the remainder is unexplained. The DNA was the basis for D and trimming; V, J and clone size are from that table. The sample includes 250,000 to 300,000 clones, with around 83% observed a single time. The top ten hold 3.6% of the sample.

The chain is assembled from TRBV14 and TRBJ1-5; the D gene cannot be named for sure. Input material: peripheral blood. This receptor was taken from a man between 18 and 29 years old with active or convalescent COVID-19. The CDR3 corresponds to CASSQAPNQPQHF. The sequenced DNA: TGTGCCAGCAGCCAAGCTCCGAATCAGCCCCAGCATTTT.